This T cell receptor (beta chain) was sequenced for a study of CD8+ T cells in alopecia areata (dated 2018 in TCRdb). For the wider study: Treated patients were enrolled in an open-label pilot trial of oral tofacitinib at 5 to 10 mg twice daily for moderate-to-severe alopecia areata. Tofacitinib was administered for 6 to 18 months, and 6 months of follow-up off drug were then conducted to assess delayed response and recurrence. Amplification of TCRbeta CDR3 regions was done by immunoSEQ multiplex PCR using 35 Vbeta forward primers and 13 Jbeta reverse primers. Tofacitinib-treated patients had biopsies at baseline and at 4 and 24 weeks of treatment, with a later scalp biopsy in several patients. Scalp tissue and sorted CD4+ and CD8+ peripheral blood T cells from patchy and totalis/universalis alopecia areata patients and from healthy controls were covered by human TCRbeta sequencing. Scalp clonality was compared across normal scalp (n=4), patchy alopecia areata scalp (n=8), and alopecia totalis/universalis scalp (n=8). RNA was extracted with the PAXgene miRNA kit for fixed scalp, the miRNeasy kit for PBMCs, and the RNeasy kit for mouse skin. High-throughput TCRbeta sequencing was used to examine T cell clonal expansion in alopecia areata in both the C3H/HeJ mouse model and human patients. What the work shows at the level of the full study, not this receptor alone: Unlike mouse skin, where gammadelta T cells dominate, normal human skin contains resident alphabeta T cells that get sequenced too, which complicates analysis of the scalp TCR repertoire. Shared TCR sequences between patients were less evident than in mice, which may be partly attributable to HLA diversity in the patient population. Compared with normal scalp, lesional scalp had higher clonality and more expanded CD8+ clones, particularly in alopecia totalis/universalis, a pattern that suggests antigenic drive.

Taken with the paper, the label for time point translates to: baseline before oral tofacitinib. Lesional scalp punch biopsies and peripheral blood were collected from alopecia areata patients. Scalp biopsies from humans were placed right away in PAXgene tissue containers for fixation. Receptors were amplified or captured by the immunoSEQ multiplex PCR assay. To provide template for TCR sequencing, every sample had RNA extracted and reverse transcribed into cDNA. First-strand cDNA was synthesized with SuperScript III using a 2:1 mix of oligo-dT and random hexamers. A synthetic immune receptor repertoire was used to gauge amplification bias, and whatever bias remained was removed computationally. On the study's bioinformatics: After raw reads were preprocessed to remove errors, the CDR3 was defined following IMGT conventions as running from the conserved cysteine to phenylalanine. Clonality was computed by normalizing Shannon entropy by log2 of the number of productive unique TCRs and subtracting the result from 1. CD4 or CD8 identity of scalp clones was inferred by cross-referencing scalp TCRbeta sequences with sorted blood CD4 and CD8 repertoires. The table comes from immuneACCESS by way of TCRdb, which keeps in-frame sequences with V and J called. Part of the clones is missing from these tables; in studies checked, under half for an unresolved V gene and the rest for unknown reasons. The V and J calls and the clone size are those of that table, but D and trimming were determined from the DNA. This sample is represented by under 20,000 clones; under 75% of them were singletons. The top ten clonotypes cover 6.1% of the sample.

A word on this clone: Its antigen remains unidentified. No quality values exist for individual bases; no much larger clone is one base distant.

From the cysteine through the phenylalanine, the CDR3 covers 16 amino acids. Just CDR3 DNA is preserved here, 48 bases in frame from base 1. The junction shows trimming of 1 base on V and 3 bases on J, and the gene matches do not reach 5 bases of it. The germline V gene (reference sequence) supplies CDR1 PRHDT and CDR2 FYEKMQ. Sequences were derived from skin, sampled at week 0. This clonotype was obtained from a human donor with alopecia areata. Recombination linked TRBV13 to TRBJ1-1, with 10 bases aligning to TRBD1. The encoded CDR3 is CASSLDGTGVDTEAFF. The base sequence is TGTGCCAGCAGCTTAGATGGGACAGGGGTGGACACTGAAGCTTTCTTT.